This paragraph covers one T cell receptor beta chain sequence. The method was immunoSEQ multiplex PCR; TCRdb's version includes in-frame clones alone and lacks a portion of them. The sample has 55,000 to 80,000 clones; about nine tenths are singletons. Prior autoimmune disease or systemic immunosuppression barred patients. The data derive from a study of OX40 agonist ivuxolimab in advanced cancers. Overall study: Recorded diagnoses for dose-escalation patients were hepatocellular carcinoma, melanoma, renal cell or head and neck cancer. Two cutaneous melanoma patients and one hepatocellular carcinoma patient, three in all, had partial responses.

This CDR3 is built from 17 residues. CDR1 SGHAT and CDR2 FQNNGV come from the germline V gene. The V segment lost 5 bases and the J segment 3 bases; nucleotides outside the gene matches: 12. The chain uses TRBV11-2 and TRBJ1-4; 7 bases line up with TRBD1. The clonotype was recovered from an adult with an advanced solid tumor such as melanoma, head and neck, liver or kidney cancer. The sequences come from CD4+ or CD8+ T cells sorted from blood, collected in a trial of the OX40 agonist ivuxolimab. CDR3: CASSTRIQGVPNEKLFF. DNA for the CDR3: TGTGCCAGCAGCACAAGAATTCAGGGGGTACCTAATGAAAAACTGTTTTTT.